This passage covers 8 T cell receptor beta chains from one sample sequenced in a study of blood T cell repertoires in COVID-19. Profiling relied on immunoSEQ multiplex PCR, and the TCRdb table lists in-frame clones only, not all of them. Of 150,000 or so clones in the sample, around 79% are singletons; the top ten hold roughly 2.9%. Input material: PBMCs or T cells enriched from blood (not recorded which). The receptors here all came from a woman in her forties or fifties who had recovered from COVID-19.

CDR3 sequence reads: CASSSRTTRFSDTQYF. The CDR3 DNA reads TGTGCCAGCAGCTCCAGGACTACGAGGTTTTCAGATACGCAGTATTTT. The V gene is TRBV7-2, the J gene TRBJ2-3, with D possibly TRBD2 on 6 matching bases. Trimming cost V 4 bases and J 4 bases, with 18 bases left between them. This CDR3 comprises 16 residues. Germline-derived CDR1 and CDR2 are SGHTA and FQGNSA. The entire variable domain, with the rest obtained from reference TRBV7-2 and TRBJ2-3, is as follows: GAGVSQSPSNKVTEKGKDVELRCDPISGHTALYWYRQSLGQGLEFLIYFQGNSAPDKSGLPSDRFSAERTGGSVSTLTIQRTQQEDSAVYLCASSSRTTRFSDTQYFGPGTRLTVL.

This CDR3 is CASSEARSGRAHRGELFF. The CDR3 DNA reads as TGTGCCAGCAGTGAAGCGCGAAGCGGGAGGGCCCACCGCGGGGAGCTGTTTTTT. The chain uses TRBV2 and TRBJ2-2; 10 bases line up with TRBD2. J was trimmed by 7 bases and V by 0 bases; bases with no gene match: 11. The CDR3 covers 18 residues. Germline V lookup: CDR1 SNHLY, CDR2 FYNNEI.

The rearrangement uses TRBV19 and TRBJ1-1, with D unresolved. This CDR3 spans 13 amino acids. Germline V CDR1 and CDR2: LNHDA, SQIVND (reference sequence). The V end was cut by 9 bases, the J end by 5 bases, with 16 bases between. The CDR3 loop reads CASWKGGWTEAFF. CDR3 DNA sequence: TGTGCCAGCTGGAAGGGAGGTTGGACTGAAGCTTTCTTT.

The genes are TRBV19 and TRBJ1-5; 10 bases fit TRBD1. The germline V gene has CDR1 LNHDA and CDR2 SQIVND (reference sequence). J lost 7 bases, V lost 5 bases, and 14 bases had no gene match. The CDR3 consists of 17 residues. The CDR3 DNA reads TGTGCCAGTAGTCGAAGGGGAGGAGGGACAGGGGACCAGCCCCAGCATTTT. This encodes CASSRRGGGTGDQPQHF.

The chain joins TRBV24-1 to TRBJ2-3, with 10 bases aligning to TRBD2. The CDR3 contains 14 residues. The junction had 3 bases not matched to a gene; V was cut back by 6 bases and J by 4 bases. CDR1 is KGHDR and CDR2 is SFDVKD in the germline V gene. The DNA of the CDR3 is TGTGCCACCAGTCACAGCGGGGGGGCAGATACGCAGTATTTT. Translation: CATSHSGGADTQYF.

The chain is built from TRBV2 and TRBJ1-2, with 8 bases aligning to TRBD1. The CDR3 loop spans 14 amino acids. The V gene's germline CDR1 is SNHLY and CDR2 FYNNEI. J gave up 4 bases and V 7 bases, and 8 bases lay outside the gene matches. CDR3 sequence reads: CASTPEGQVYGYTF. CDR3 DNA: TGTGCCAGCACTCCGGAGGGACAGGTCTATGGCTACACCTTC.

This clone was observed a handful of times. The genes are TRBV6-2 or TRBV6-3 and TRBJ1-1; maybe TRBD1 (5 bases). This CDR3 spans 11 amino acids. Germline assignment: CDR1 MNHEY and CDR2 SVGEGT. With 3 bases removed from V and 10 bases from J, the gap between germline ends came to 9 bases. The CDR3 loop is CASSYGTRAFF. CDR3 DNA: TGTGCCAGCAGTTATGGGACTCGAGCTTTCTTT.

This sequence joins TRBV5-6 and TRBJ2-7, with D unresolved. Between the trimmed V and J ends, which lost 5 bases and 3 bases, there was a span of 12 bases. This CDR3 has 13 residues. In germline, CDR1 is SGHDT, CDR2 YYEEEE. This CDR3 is CASSPTGFYEQYF. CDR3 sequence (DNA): TGTGCCAGCAGTCCCACCGGGTTCTACGAGCAGTACTTC.